Listed here are 27 T cell receptor beta chains from one sample, sequenced in a study of blood T cell repertoires in COVID-19. Assay used: immunoSEQ multiplex PCR; TCRdb lists only in-frame clones, some missing. The sample includes fewer than 200,000 clones, about 86% seen only once; the top ten take 20% to 25%. The material sequenced was peripheral blood. The source is a man in his sixties or seventies with active or convalescent COVID-19.

The V and J genes are TRBV18 and TRBJ2-7; weak D call: TRBD1 (6 bases). CDR3 size: 14 residues. The germline gives CDR1 KGHSH, CDR2 LQKENI. Trimming pared 3 bases from V and 2 bases from J, leaving 11 bases between. The CDR3 coding sequence is TGTGCCAGCTCACCGAGGACAGTAACCTACGAGCAGTACTTC. Translating it yields CASSPRTVTYEQYF.

This chain uses TRBV7-2 with TRBJ2-2; tentatively, D is TRBD1 (6 bases). Germline-derived CDR1 and CDR2 are SGHTA and FQGNSA. The CDR3 runs 15 residues. Between the trimmed V and J ends, which lost 5 bases and 2 bases, there was a span of 12 bases. The DNA of the CDR3 is TGTGCCAGCAGCAGGGACAAGATAAACACCGGGGAGCTGTTTTTT. Translation: CASSRDKINTGELFF.

CDR3 loop: CASSYSRGSGNQPQHF. The DNA for the CDR3 is TGTGCCAGCAGTTACTCACGGGGGTCGGGCAATCAGCCCCAGCATTTT. The chain carries TRBV6-2 or TRBV6-3 and TRBJ1-5, with D perhaps TRBD1 (5 bases). Germline CDR1 is MNHEY and CDR2 is SVGEGT. This CDR3 contains 16 residues. V was pared by 0 bases and J by 2 bases, with 11 bases between.

The chain carries TRBV6-2 or TRBV6-3 and TRBJ1-2; the D is unclear. V lost 2 bases and J 4 bases, leaving 8 bases between the germline ends. The length of the CDR3 is 13 residues. The germline V gene has CDR1 MNHEY and CDR2 SVGEGT. The CDR3 bases are TGTGCCAGCAGTTACCTAGCAGTCTATGGCTACACCTTC. Translation: CASSYLAVYGYTF.

The V gene is TRBV11-2, the J gene TRBJ2-7, with a tentative D call TRBD2 (6 bases). This CDR3 is built from 15 residues. Germline assignment: CDR1 SGHAT and CDR2 FQNNGV. The V end was cut by 5 bases, the J end by 3 bases, with 17 bases between. The CDR3 sequence: CASSPRGTPGYEQYF. CDR3 coding DNA: TGTGCCAGCAGCCCCCGTGGGACTCCAGGCTACGAGCAGTACTTC.

By frequency in the sample, this clone is medium-sized. V gene TRBV4-3 combines with J gene TRBJ2-3; D is possibly TRBD1 (6 bases). The V gene's germline CDR1 is LGHNA and CDR2 YSLEER. The V end lost 0 bases, the J end lost 1 base, and 8 bases lay between the germline ends. This CDR3 spans 15 amino acids. The CDR3 nucleotides are TGCGCCAGCAGCCAAGACAGGGGTGGCACAGATACGCAGTATTTT. Amino acid sequence: CASSQDRGGTDTQYF.

This clone has only a few counts. The J gene is TRBJ2-1, the V gene TRBV7-2, with 8 bases fitting TRBD2. With V trimmed by 2 bases and J by 7 bases, 7 bases remained unmatched. This CDR3 spans 15 amino acids. Germline V gene lookup returns CDR1 SGHTA and CDR2 FQGNSA. The CDR3 DNA reads as TGTGCCAGCAGCTTACAGGGGACTAGTAATAATGAGCAGTTCTTC. Translation: CASSLQGTSNNEQFF.

The chain couples TRBV4-1 to TRBJ2-1, with no clear D. CDR3 size: 14 residues. The germline gives CDR1 MGHRA, CDR2 YSYEKL. V lost 4 bases, J lost 0 bases, and 7 bases lay in between. Here the CDR3 DNA reads TGCGCCAGCAGCCGAGAGAGCTCCTACAATGAGCAGTTCTTC. This sequence encodes CASSRESSYNEQFF.

The chain couples TRBV27 to TRBJ1-4, with D perhaps matching TRBD1 (6 bases). The CDR3 sequence is 14 residues long. V lost 3 bases to trimming and J lost 5 bases, with 10 bases between them. Germline V gene data show CDR1 as MNHEY and CDR2 as SMNVEV (reference sequence). The CDR3 region is CASSLGAPNEKLFF. CDR3 in DNA: TGTGCCAGCAGTTTGGGGGCCCCAAATGAAAAACTGTTTTTT.

The chain links TRBV12-3 or TRBV12-4 to TRBJ1-5; no clear D gene. Between the trimmed V and J ends, which lost 1 base and 6 bases, there was a span of 7 bases. CDR3 size: 13 residues. CDR3 sequence: CASSLGSPQPQHF. CDR3 in DNA: TGTGCCAGCAGTTTAGGTAGTCCTCAGCCCCAGCATTTT.

This sequence joins TRBV12-3 or TRBV12-4 and TRBJ1-6; D uncertain. The CDR3 totals 12 residues. V lost 3 bases and J lost 13, with 10 bases in between. CDR3 in DNA: TGTGCCAGCAGTTTCGGGATACTGCCCCTCCACTTT. It codes for CASSFGILPLHF.

This clone has just a few counts. The genes are TRBV7-6 and TRBJ2-2; 8 bases match TRBD2. The CDR3 totals 16 residues. CDR1 is SGHVS and CDR2 is FNYEAQ in the germline V gene. V shed 4 bases and J 6 bases; nucleotides not matched to a gene: 10. The CDR3 spells CASSSHPGGAAGELFF. CDR3 nucleotides: TGTGCCAGCAGCTCACACCCCGGGGGGGCGGCCGGGGAGCTGTTTTTT.

There are many counts of this clone. In the same sample, other DNA sequences code for this CDR3. The chain is built from TRBV27 and TRBJ1-2, with D unclear. Germline assignment: CDR1 MNHEY and CDR2 SMNVEV (reference sequence). The V end was cut by 3 bases, the J end by 2 bases, with 7 bases between. The CDR3 has 13 amino acids. As DNA, the CDR3 is TGTGCCAGCAGTTTGCGGGAGAACTATGGCTACACCTTC. Residues: CASSLRENYGYTF.

The chain has TRBV6-2 or TRBV6-3 and TRBJ2-2; unclear D gene. Germline assignment: CDR1 MNHEY and CDR2 SVGEGT. This CDR3 region has 13 residues. Trimming cost V 3 bases and J 5 bases, with 7 bases left between them. CDR3 region: CASSYAETGELFF. The DNA of the CDR3 is TGTGCCAGCAGTTATGCGGAGACCGGGGAGCTGTTTTTT.

The gene calls are TRBV13 and TRBJ1-6; 8 bases agree with TRBD1. V lost 3 bases to trimming and J lost 8 bases; unmatched junction nucleotides: 9. Per germline, CDR1 PRHDT and CDR2 FYEKMQ (reference sequence). The CDR3 extends over 16 amino acids. The CDR3 bases are TGTGCCAGCAGCTTCCGGGACAGGAAGGAGGATTCACCCCTCCACTTT. Translated, it gives CASSFRDRKEDSPLHF.

The genes are TRBV6-5 and TRBJ2-2, with 8 bases aligning to TRBD1. Germline trimming cut 7 bases from V and 2 bases from J; bases unmatched to any gene: 3. CDR1 MNHEY and CDR2 SVGAGI come from the germline V gene. The CDR3 is made up of 14 amino acids. CDR3 sequence: CASKTGVNTGELFF. The CDR3 nucleotides are TGTGCCAGCAAGACAGGGGTTAACACCGGGGAGCTGTTTTTT.

J is TRBJ2-2 and V is TRBV27; TRBD2 matches 11 bases. Trimming at V came to 5 bases and at J to 6 bases, leaving 11 bases not matched to a gene. Per the germline V gene, CDR1 is MNHEY and CDR2 is SMNVEV (reference sequence). The CDR3 extends over 17 amino acids. Here the CDR3 DNA reads TGTGCCAGCAGTCCCCTGGCGTTAGCGGGAGGGGCCGGGGAGCTGTTTTTT. Protein: CASSPLALAGGAGELFF.

The chain has TRBV5-1 and TRBJ2-2, with 7 bases aligning to TRBD1. This CDR3 is 14 amino acids long. CDR1 and CDR2 (germline): SGHRS, YFSETQ. V lost 5 bases, J lost 2 bases, and 3 bases stayed unmatched. CDR3 coding DNA: TGCGCCAGCAGGACAGGGTCCAACACCGGGGAGCTGTTTTTT. Translated: CASRTGSNTGELFF.

The V gene is TRBV6-5, the J gene TRBJ1-5, with 7 bases lining up with TRBD1. After removal of 7 bases from V and 4 bases from J, the junction contained 10 bases not matched to a gene. The CDR3 is 15 amino acids. Germline V gives CDR1 MNHEY, CDR2 SVGAGI. CDR3 DNA sequence: TGTGCCAGCATCCGTTTCGACAGGGTGAATCAGCCCCAGCATTTT. Its protein is CASIRFDRVNQPQHF.

This clone was counted a single time. The J gene is TRBJ1-2, the V gene TRBV18; perhaps TRBD1 as D (6 bases). Germline lookup yields CDR1 KGHSH and CDR2 LQKENI. Deletions cut 4 bases from V and 8 bases from J, with 23 bases between. The CDR3 is 16 amino acids. CDR3 sequence: CASSRVPQGPFWGYTF. The CDR3 DNA follows: TGTGCCAGCTCACGAGTCCCACAGGGACCGTTTTGGGGCTACACCTTC.

The chain combines TRBV28 with TRBJ2-7; 8 nucleotides align to TRBD1. V dropped 4 bases and J dropped 5; count of bases not matched to a gene: 7. Per germline, CDR1 MDHEN and CDR2 SYDVKM. This CDR3 comprises 14 residues. The CDR3 sequence: CASSSGQGVNEQYF. CDR3 coding DNA: TGTGCCAGCAGTTCCGGACAGGGTGTAAACGAGCAGTACTTC.

V is TRBV9 and J is TRBJ2-1; a weak D match, TRBD2 (6 bases). V was trimmed by 0 bases and J by 3 bases, leaving 10 bases between them. Germline V gives CDR1 SGDLS, CDR2 YYNGEE. The CDR3 spans 15 residues. CDR3 region: CASSVATGDYNEQFF. Written as DNA, the CDR3 is TGTGCCAGCAGCGTAGCTACGGGGGACTACAATGAGCAGTTCTTC.

Only a few counts were recorded for this clone. DNA for the CDR3: TGTGCCTGGAGTGTGCTGGAGGGCTACACCTTC. The encoded protein is CAWSVLEGYTF. The chain is built from TRBV30 and TRBJ1-2; D gene uncertain. Germline V gene lookup returns CDR1 GTSNPN and CDR2 SVGIG (reference sequence). CDR3 length: 11 residues. The germline V and J ends were trimmed by 0 bases and 8 bases, with 7 bases remaining between them.

The chain carries TRBV4-3 and TRBJ1-6, with 7 nucleotides matching TRBD1. V shed 4 bases, J shed 4 bases, and the junction held 1 base outside the gene matches. CDR1 is LGHNA and CDR2 is YSLEER in the germline V gene. CDR3 length: 14 amino acids. CDR3: CASSLTGYNSPLHF. The CDR3 DNA reads as TGCGCCAGCAGCCTGACAGGGTATAATTCACCCCTCCACTTT.

There are a few counts of this clone. The chain is built from TRBV5-4 and TRBJ2-1; TRBD1 matches 8 bases. The V segment lost 4 bases and the J segment 6 bases; nucleotides outside the gene matches: 3. This CDR3 contains 13 residues. Germline CDR1 and CDR2: SGHNT and YYREEE (reference sequence). The CDR3 loop is CASSQGQGNEQFF. The CDR3 DNA reads as TGTGCCAGCAGCCAAGGACAGGGCAATGAGCAGTTCTTC.

This chain links TRBV30 with TRBJ2-7; the match to TRBD2 covers 7 bases. This CDR3 has 15 amino acids. The germline V gene has CDR1 GTSNPN and CDR2 SVGIG (reference sequence). Trimming at V came to 2 bases and at J to 4 bases, leaving 11 bases not matched to a gene. The CDR3 region has the DNA TGTGCCTGGAGTCCCCCGGGACTAAGACTATACGAGCAGTACTTC. Protein sequence: CAWSPPGLRLYEQYF.

J is TRBJ1-4 and V is TRBV19, with a weak D call TRBD1 (5 bases). Germline V CDR1 and CDR2: LNHDA, SQIVND (reference sequence). Trimming took 0 bases from V and 6 from J, leaving 5 bases between them. This CDR3 has 13 amino acids. The CDR3 DNA follows: TGTGCCAGTAGTATAGACAGGGATGAAAAACTGTTTTTT. Protein: CASSIDRDEKLFF.